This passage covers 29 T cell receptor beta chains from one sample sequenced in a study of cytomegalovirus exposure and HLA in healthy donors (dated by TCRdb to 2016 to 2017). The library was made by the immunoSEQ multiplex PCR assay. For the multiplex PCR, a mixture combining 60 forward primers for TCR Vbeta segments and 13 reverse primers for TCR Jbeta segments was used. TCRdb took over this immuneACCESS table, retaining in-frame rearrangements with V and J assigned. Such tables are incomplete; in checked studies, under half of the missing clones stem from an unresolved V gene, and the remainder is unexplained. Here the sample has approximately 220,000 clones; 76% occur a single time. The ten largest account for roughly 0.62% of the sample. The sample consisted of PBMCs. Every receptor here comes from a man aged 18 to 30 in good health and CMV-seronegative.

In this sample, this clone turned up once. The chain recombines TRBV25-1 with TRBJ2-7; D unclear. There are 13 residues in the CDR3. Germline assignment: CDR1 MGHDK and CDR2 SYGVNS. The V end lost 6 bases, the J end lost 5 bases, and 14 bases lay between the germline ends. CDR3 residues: CASSPQRVNEQYF. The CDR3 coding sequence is TGTGCCAGCAGCCCGCAGCGCGTTAACGAGCAGTACTTC.

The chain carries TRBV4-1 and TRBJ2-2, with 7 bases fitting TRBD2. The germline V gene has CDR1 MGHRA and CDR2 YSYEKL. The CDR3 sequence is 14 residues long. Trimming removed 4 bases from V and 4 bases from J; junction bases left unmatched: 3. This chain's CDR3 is CASSLSGGTGELFF. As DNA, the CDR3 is TGCGCCAGCAGCCTCTCGGGGGGCACCGGGGAGCTGTTTTTT.

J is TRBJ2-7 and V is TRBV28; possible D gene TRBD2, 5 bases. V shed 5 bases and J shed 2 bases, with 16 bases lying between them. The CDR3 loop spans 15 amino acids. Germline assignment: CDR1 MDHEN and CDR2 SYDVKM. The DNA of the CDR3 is TGTGCCAGCAGTGGGGTGGGGAGTACACCCTACGAGCAGTACTTC. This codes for CASSGVGSTPYEQYF.

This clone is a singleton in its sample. The CDR3 loop is CASRPGTLNTGELFF. The CDR3, as DNA: TGTGCCAGCAGACCGGGGACTTTGAACACCGGGGAGCTGTTTTTT. The rearrangement joins TRBV6-5 to TRBJ2-2; weak D call: TRBD2 (6 bases). The CDR3 runs 15 residues. CDR1 MNHEY and CDR2 SVGAGI come from the germline V gene. Trimming cost V 6 bases and J 1 base, with 12 bases left between them.

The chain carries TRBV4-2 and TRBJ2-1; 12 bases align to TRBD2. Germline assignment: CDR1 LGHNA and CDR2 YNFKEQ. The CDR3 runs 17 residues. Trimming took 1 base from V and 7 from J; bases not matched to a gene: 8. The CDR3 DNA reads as TGTGCCAGCAGCCAAGGAATCGCGACTAGCGGGGGTAATGAGCAGTTCTTC. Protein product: CASSQGIATSGGNEQFF.

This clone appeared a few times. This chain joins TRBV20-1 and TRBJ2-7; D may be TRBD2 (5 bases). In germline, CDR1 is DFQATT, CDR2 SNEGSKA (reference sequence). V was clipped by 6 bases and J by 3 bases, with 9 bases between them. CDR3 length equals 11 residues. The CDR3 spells CSASDYYEQYF. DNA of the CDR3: TGCAGTGCCTCAGACTACTACGAGCAGTACTTC.

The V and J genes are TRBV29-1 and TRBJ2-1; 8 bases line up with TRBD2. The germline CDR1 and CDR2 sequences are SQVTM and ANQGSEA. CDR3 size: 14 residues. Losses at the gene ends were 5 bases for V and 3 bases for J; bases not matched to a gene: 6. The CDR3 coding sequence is TGCAGCGTTTCCCGGGAGGGTTACTACAATGAGCAGTTCTTC. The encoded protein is CSVSREGYYNEQFF.

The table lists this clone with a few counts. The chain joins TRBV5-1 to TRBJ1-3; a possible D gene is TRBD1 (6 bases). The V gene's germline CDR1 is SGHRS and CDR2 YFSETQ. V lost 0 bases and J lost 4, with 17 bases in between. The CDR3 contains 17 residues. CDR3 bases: TGCGCCAGCAGCTTGGGACTAACAGGGAAGTCAGGAAACACCATATATTTT. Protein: CASSLGLTGKSGNTIYF.

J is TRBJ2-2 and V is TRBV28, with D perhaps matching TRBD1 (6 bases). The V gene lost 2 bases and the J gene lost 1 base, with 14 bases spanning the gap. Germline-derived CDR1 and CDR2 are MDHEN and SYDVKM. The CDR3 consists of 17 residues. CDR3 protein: CASSLEGQGMNTGELFF. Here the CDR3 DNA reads TGTGCCAGCAGTTTAGAGGGCCAGGGGATGAACACCGGGGAGCTGTTTTTT.

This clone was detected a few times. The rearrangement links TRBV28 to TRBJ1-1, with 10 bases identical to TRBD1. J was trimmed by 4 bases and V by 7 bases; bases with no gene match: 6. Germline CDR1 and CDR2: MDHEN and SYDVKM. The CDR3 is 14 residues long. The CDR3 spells CASNPTGGPTEAFF. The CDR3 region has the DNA TGTGCCAGCAATCCGACAGGGGGCCCCACTGAAGCTTTCTTT.

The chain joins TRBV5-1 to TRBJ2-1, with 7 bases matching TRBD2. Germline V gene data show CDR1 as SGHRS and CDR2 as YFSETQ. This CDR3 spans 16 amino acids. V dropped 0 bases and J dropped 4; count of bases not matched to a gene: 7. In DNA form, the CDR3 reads TGCGCCAGCAGCTTGGACGCGGGAGCTAATTACAATGAGCAGTTCTTC. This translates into CASSLDAGANYNEQFF. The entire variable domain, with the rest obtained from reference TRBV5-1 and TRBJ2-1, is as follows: KAGVTQTPRYLIKTRGQQVTLSCSPISGHRSVSWYQQTPGQGLQFLFEYFSETQRNKGNFPGRFSGRQFSNSRSEMNVSTLELGDSALYLCASSLDAGANYNEQFFGPGTRLTVL.

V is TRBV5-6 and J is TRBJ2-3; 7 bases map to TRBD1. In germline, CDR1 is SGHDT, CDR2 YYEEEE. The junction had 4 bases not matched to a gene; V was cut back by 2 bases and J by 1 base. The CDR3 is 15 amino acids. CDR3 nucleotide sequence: TGTGCCAGCAGCTTTAGTACAGGGGGCACAGATACGCAGTATTTT. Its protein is CASSFSTGGTDTQYF.

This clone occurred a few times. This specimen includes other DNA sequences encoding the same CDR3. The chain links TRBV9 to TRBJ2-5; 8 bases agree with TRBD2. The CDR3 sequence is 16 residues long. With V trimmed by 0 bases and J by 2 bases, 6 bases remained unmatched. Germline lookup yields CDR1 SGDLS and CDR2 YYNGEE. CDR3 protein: CASSVGNGGGQETQYF. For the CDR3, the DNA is TGTGCCAGCAGCGTAGGAAACGGGGGGGGACAAGAGACCCAGTACTTC.

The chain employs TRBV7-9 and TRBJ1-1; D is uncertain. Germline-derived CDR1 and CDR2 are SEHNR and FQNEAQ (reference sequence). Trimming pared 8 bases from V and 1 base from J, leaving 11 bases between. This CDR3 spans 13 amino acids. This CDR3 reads CASQNDQNTEAFF. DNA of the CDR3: TGTGCCAGCCAGAATGATCAGAACACTGAAGCTTTCTTT.

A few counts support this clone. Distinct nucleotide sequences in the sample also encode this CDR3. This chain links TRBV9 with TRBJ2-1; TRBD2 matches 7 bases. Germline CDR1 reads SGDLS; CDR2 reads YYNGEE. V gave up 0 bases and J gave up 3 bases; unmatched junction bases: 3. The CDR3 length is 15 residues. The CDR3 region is CASSVGLAGYNEQFF. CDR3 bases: TGTGCCAGCAGCGTAGGATTAGCGGGCTACAATGAGCAGTTCTTC.

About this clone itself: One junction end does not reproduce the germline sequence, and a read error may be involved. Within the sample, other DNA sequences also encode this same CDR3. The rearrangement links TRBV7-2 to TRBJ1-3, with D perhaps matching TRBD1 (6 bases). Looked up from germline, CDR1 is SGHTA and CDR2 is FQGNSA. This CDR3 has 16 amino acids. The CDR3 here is CASSLVVARGQNTIYF. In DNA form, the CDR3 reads TGCGCCAGCAGCTTAGTAGTAGCCAGGGGCCAGAACACCATATATTTT.

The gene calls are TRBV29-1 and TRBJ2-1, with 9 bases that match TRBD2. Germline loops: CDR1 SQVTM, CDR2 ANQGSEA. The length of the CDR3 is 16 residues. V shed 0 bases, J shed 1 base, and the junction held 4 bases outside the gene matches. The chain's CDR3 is CSVEERTSGSYNEQFF. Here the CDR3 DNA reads TGCAGCGTTGAAGAAAGAACTAGCGGGTCCTACAATGAGCAGTTCTTC.

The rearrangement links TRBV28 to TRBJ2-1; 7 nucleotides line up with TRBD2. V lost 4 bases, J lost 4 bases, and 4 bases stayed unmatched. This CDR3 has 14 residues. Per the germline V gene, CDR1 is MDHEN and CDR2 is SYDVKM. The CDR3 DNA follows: TGTGCCAGCAGTTGGGTCGGGAGGTACAATGAGCAGTTCTTC. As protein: CASSWVGRYNEQFF.

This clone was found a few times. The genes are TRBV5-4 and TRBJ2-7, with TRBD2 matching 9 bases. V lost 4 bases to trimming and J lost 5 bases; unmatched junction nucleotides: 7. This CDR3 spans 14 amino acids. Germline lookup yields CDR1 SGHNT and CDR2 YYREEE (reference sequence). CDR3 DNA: TGTGCCAGCAGCCATAGCGGGAGTTTCAACGAGCAGTACTTC. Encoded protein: CASSHSGSFNEQYF.

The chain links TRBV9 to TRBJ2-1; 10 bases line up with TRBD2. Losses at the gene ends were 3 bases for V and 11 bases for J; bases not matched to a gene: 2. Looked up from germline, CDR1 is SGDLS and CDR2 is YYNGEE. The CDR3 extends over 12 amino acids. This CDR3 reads CASSATSGKQFF. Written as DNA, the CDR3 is TGTGCCAGCAGCGCAACTAGCGGGAAGCAGTTCTTC. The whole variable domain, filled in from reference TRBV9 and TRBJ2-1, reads DSGVTQTPKHLITATGQRVTLRCSPRSGDLSVYWYQQSLDQGLQFLIQYYNGEERAKGNILERFSAQQFPDLHSELNLSSLELGDSALYFCASSATSGKQFFGPGTRLTVL.

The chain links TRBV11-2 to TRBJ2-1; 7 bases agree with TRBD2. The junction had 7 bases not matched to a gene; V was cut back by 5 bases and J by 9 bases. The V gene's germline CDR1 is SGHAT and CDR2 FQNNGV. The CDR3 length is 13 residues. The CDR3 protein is CASSPGLEVEQFF. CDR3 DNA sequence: TGTGCCAGCAGCCCAGGACTAGAAGTTGAGCAGTTCTTC.

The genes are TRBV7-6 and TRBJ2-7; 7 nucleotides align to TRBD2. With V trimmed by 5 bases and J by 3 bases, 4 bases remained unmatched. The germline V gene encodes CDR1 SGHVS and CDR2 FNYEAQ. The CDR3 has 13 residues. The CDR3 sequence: CASSKGGNYEQYF. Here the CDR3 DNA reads TGTGCCAGCAGCAAGGGAGGGAACTACGAGCAGTACTTC.

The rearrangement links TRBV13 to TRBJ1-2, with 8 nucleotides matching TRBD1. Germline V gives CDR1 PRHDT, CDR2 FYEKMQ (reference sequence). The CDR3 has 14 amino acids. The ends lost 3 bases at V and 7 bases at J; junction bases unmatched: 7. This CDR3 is CASSFQTGDPGYTF. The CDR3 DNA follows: TGTGCCAGCAGCTTCCAGACAGGGGATCCTGGCTACACCTTC.

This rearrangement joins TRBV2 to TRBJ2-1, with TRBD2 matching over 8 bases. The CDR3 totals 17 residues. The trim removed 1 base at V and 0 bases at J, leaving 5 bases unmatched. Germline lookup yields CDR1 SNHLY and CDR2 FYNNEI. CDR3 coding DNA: TGTGCCAGCAGTGAAGGGGCGGGGGGTCCCTCCTACAATGAGCAGTTCTTC. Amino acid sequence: CASSEGAGGPSYNEQFF.

CDR3 protein: CASRYQTASTDTQYF. The CDR3 coding sequence is TGTGCCAGCAGGTACCAGACAGCTAGCACAGATACGCAGTATTTT. This chain links TRBV5-4 with TRBJ2-3, with D maybe TRBD1 (5 bases). The V gene's germline CDR1 is SGHNT and CDR2 YYREEE (reference sequence). This CDR3 region has 15 residues. V was cut by 5 bases and J by 0 bases, with 13 bases left in between. Together with reference TRBV5-4 and TRBJ2-3, the CDR3 gives the full variable domain: ETGVTQSPTHLIKTRGQQVTLRCSSQSGHNTVSWYQQALGQGPQFIFQYYREEENGRGNFPPRFSGLQFPNYSSELNVNALELDDSALYLCASRYQTASTDTQYFGPGTRLTVL.

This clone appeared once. CDR3 coding DNA: TGTGCCAGCTCACCCGGACAGGGAAACACCATATATTTT. It translates to CASSPGQGNTIYF. V usage is TRBV18 and J usage is TRBJ1-3; the D gene is possibly TRBD1 (6 bases). The CDR3 has 13 amino acids. The V gene's germline CDR1 is KGHSH and CDR2 LQKENI. V lost 3 bases and J lost 4, with 7 bases in between.

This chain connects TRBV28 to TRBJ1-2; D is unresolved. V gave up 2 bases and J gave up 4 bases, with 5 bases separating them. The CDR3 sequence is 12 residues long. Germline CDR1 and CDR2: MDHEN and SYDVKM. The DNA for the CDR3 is TGTGCCAGCAGTTTAACAGTCTATGGCTACACCTTC. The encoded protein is CASSLTVYGYTF.

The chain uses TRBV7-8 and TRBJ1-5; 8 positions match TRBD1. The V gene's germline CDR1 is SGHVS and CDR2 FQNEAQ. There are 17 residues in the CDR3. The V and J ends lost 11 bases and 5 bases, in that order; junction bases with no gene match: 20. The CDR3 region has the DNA TGTGCCGGCTCCCTCGTGTGTCAGGACAGGGAAGATCAGCCCCAGCATTTT. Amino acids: CAGSLVCQDREDQPQHF.

The CDR3 DNA reads as TGTGCCAGCAGGGGCGGGAGGGTATCCTACGAGCAGTACTTC. This codes for CASRGGRVSYEQYF. This chain links TRBV6-1 with TRBJ2-5; 9 nucleotides agree with TRBD2. The J call may be faulty, since TRBJ2-7 better matches the DNA end. The germline V gene has CDR1 MNHNS and CDR2 SASEGT. The CDR3 is made up of 14 amino acids.